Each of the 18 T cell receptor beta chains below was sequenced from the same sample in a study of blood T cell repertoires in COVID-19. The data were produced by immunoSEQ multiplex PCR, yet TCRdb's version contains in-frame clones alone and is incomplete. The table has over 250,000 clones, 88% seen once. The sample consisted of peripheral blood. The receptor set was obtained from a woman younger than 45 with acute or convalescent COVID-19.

The CDR3 protein is CASSAGLAGGHYEQYF. Here the CDR3 DNA reads TGCGCCAGCAGCGCCGGACTAGCGGGAGGCCACTACGAGCAGTACTTC. The chain employs TRBV5-1 and TRBJ2-7, with 14 bases matching TRBD2. V shed 4 bases and J 3 bases; nucleotides not matched to a gene: 6. Per germline, CDR1 SGHRS and CDR2 YFSETQ. This CDR3 region has 16 residues.

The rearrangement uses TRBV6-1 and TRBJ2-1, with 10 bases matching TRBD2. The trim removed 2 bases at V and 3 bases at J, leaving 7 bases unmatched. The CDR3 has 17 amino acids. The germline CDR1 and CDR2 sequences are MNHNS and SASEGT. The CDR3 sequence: CASSERTSGASYNEQFF. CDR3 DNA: TGTGCCAGCAGTGAAAGAACTAGCGGGGCGAGCTACAATGAGCAGTTCTTC.

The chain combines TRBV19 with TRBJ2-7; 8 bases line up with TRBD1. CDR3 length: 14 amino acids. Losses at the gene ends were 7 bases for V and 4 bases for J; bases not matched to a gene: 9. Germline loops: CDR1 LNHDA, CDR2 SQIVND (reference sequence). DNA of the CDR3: TGTGCCAGTAAAGACAGGGGCAAGCCTTACGAGCAGTACTTC. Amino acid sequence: CASKDRGKPYEQYF.

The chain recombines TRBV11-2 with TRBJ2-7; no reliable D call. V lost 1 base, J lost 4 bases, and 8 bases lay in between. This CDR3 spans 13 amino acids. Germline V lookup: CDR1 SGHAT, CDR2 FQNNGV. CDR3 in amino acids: CASSLGSQYEQYF. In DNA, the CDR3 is TGTGCCAGCAGCTTAGGATCCCAGTACGAGCAGTACTTC.

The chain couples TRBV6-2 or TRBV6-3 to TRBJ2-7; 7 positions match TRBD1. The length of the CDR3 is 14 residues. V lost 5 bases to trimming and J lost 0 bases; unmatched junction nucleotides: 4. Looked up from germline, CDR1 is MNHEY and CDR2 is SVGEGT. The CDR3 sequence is CASSQTGTSYEQYF. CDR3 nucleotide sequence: TGTGCCAGCAGTCAGACAGGGACCTCCTACGAGCAGTACTTC.

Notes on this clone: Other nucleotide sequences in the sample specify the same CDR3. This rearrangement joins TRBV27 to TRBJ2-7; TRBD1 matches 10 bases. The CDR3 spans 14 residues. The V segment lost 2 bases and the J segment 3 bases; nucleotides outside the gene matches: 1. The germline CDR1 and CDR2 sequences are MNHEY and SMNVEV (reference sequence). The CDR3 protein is CASSLGTGVYEQYF. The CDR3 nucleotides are TGTGCCAGCAGTTTAGGGACAGGGGTCTACGAGCAGTACTTC.

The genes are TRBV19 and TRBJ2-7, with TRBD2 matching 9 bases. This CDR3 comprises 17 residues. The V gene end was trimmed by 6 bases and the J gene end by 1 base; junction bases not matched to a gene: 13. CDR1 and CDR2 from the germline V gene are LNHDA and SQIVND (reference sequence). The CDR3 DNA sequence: TGTGCCAGTAGACGGACTAGCGTCCTCTCACAATCCTACGAGCAGTACTTC. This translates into CASRRTSVLSQSYEQYF.

The CDR3: CASSYLAGVPGELFF. The CDR3 region has the DNA TGTGCCAGCAGTTACCTAGCGGGAGTACCCGGGGAGCTGTTTTTT. The genes are TRBV6-5 and TRBJ2-2; 10 positions match TRBD2. In germline, CDR1 is MNHEY, CDR2 SVGAGI. Trimming at V came to 2 bases and at J to 6 bases, leaving 3 bases not matched to a gene. The CDR3 totals 15 residues.

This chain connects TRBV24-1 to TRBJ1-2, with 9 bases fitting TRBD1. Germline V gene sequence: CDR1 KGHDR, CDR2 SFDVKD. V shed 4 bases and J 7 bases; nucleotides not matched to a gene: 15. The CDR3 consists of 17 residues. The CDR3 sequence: CATSDPKPTGQGFGYTF. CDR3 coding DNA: TGTGCCACCAGTGACCCTAAGCCAACCGGACAGGGGTTTGGCTACACCTTC.

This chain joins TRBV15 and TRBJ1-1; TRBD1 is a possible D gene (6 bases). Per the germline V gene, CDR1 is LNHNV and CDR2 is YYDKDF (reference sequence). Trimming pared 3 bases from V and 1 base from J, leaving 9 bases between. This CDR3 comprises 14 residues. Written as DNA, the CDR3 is TGTGCCACCAGCAGGGACAGAACGAACACTGAAGCTTTCTTT. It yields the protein CATSRDRTNTEAFF.

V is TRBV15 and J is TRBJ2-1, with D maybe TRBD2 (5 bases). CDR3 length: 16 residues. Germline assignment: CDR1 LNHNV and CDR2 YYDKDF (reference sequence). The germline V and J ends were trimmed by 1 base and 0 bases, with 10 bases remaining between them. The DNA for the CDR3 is TGTGCCACCAGCAGAGCCGGGGTCCGCTCCTACAATGAGCAGTTCTTC. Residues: CATSRAGVRSYNEQFF.

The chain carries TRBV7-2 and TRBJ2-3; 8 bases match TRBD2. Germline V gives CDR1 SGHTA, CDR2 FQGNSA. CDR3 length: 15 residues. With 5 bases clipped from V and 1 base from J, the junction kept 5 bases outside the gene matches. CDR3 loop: CASSRQTSGTDTQYF. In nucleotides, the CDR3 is TGTGCCAGCAGCCGTCAGACTAGCGGCACAGATACGCAGTATTTT.

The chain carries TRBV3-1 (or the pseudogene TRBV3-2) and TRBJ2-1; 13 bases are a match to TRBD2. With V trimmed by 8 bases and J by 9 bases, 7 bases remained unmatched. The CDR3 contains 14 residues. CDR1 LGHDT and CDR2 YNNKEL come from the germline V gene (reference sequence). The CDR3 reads CASARGLAGVEQFF. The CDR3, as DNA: TGTGCCAGCGCCCGCGGACTAGCGGGAGTTGAGCAGTTCTTC.

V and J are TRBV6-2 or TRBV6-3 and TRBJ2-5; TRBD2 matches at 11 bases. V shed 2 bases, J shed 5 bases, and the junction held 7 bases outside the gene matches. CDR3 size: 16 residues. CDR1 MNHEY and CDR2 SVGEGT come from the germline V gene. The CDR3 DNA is TGTGCCAGCAGTTACACTAGCGGGAGTATTTTGGAGACCCAGTACTTC. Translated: CASSYTSGSILETQYF.

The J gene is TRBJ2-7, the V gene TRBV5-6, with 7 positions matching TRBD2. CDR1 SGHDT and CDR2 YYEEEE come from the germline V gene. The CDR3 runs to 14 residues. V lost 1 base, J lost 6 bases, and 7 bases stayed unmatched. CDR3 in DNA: TGTGCCAGCAGCTTGATTGCGGGAGCGGGCGAGCAGTACTTC. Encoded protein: CASSLIAGAGEQYF.

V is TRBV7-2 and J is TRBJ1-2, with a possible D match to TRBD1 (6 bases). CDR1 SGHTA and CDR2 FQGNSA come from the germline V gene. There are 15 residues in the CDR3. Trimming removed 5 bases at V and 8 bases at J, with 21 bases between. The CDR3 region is CASSPQGSTSGGYTF. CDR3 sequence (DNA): TGTGCCAGCAGCCCCCAGGGGTCAACTTCTGGAGGCTACACCTTC.

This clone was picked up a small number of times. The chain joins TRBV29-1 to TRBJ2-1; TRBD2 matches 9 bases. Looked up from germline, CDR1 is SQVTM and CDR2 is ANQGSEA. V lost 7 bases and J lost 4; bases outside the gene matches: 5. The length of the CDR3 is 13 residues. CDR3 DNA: TGCAGCGGGCGGGAGGGCCTTTACAATGAGCAGTTCTTC. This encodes CSGREGLYNEQFF.

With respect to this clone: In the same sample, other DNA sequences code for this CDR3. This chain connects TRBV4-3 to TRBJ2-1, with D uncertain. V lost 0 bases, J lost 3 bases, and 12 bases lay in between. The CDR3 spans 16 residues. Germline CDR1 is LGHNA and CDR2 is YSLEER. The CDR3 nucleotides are TGCGCCAGCAGCCAAGATAATTGGAGCGACTACAATGAGCAGTTCTTC. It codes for CASSQDNWSDYNEQFF.